The rows below give T cell receptor beta chains drawn from one sample of a study of early T cells in non-severe SARS-CoV-2 infection. Via MiXCR, TCRdb re-called the 5' RACE reads, giving one row per CDR3 protein. The sample lists 80,000 or so distinct CDR3 sequences, less than 15% seen once, with 3.4% in the top ten. The sequencing input was whole blood. These receptors came from an adult who was a healthcare worker with PCR-confirmed SARS-CoV-2 infection or an uninfected control (not recorded which). CDR3s include the opening cysteine and the closing phenylalanine or tryptophan. A row's size may be missing; if present it is once, few, many or a size class.

size: few
J: TRBJ2-7
V: TRBV18
CDR3: CASSPGSGPYEQYF

size: NA
J: TRBJ2-5
V: TRBV7-9
CDR3: CASRGLAGRQETQYF

size: few
J: TRBJ1-3
V: TRBV7-3
CDR3: CASSPQQGNTIYF

size: NA
J: TRBJ2-1
V: TRBV11-2
CDR3: CASSSPERAYNEQFF

size: NA
J: TRBJ2-7
V: TRBV29-1
CDR3: CSVMGQALYEQYF

size: many
J: TRBJ2-1
V: TRBV5-1
CDR3: CASSLVGLASYNEQFF

size: many
J: TRBJ2-1
V: TRBV28
CDR3: CASGLAAASYNEQFF

size: NA
J: TRBJ2-7
V: TRBV20-1
CDR3: CSARGPLQYF

size: few
J: TRBJ2-3
V: TRBV30
CDR3: CAWTSGRGITDTQYF

size: few
J: TRBJ2-3
V: TRBV20-1
CDR3: CSARQGFPTDTQYF

size: few
J: TRBJ2-7
V: TRBV12-3/TRBV12-4
CDR3: CASSPGLHLNEQYF

size: many
J: TRBJ2-7
V: TRBV7-2
CDR3: CASSLRPSREQYF